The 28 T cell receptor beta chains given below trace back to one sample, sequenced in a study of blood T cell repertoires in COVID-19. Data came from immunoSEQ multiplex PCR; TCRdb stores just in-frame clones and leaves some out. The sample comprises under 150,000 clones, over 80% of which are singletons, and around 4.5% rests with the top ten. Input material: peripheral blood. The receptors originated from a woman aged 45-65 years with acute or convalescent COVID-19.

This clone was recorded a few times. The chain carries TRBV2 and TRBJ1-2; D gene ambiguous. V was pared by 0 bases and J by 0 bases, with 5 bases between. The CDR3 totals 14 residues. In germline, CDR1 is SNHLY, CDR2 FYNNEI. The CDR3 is CASSEAVANYGYTF. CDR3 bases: TGTGCCAGCAGTGAAGCAGTAGCTAACTATGGCTACACCTTC.

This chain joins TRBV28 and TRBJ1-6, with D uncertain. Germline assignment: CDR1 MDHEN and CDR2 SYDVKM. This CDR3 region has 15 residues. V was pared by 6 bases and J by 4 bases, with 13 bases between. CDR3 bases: TGTGCCAGCAGGCGAGCAAAACTTTATAATTCACCCCTCCACTTT. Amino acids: CASRRAKLYNSPLHF.

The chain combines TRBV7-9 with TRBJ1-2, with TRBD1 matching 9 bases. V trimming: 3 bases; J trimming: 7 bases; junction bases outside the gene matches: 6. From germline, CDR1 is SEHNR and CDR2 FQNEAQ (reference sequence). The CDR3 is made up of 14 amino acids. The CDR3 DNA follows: TGTGCCAGCAGCTTTCCGGGACAGGGAGGTGGCTACACCTTC. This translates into CASSFPGQGGGYTF.

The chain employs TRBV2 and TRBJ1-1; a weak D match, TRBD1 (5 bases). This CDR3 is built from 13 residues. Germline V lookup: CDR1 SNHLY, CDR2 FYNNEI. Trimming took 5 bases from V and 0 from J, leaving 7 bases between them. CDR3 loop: CASSTGMNTEAFF. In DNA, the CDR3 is TGTGCCAGCAGTACAGGCATGAACACTGAAGCTTTCTTT. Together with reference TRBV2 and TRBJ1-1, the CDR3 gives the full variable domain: EPEVTQTPSHQVTQMGQEVILRCVPISNHLYFYWYRQILGQKVEFLVSFYNNEISEKSEIFDDQFSVERPDGSNFTLKIRSTKLEDSAMYFCASSTGMNTEAFFGQGTRLTVV.

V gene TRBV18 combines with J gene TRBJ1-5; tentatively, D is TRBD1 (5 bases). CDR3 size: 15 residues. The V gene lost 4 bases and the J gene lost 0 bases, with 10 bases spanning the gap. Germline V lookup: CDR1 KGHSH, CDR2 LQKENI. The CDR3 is CASSLQTVSNQPQHF. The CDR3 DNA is TGTGCCAGCTCACTCCAGACAGTTAGCAATCAGCCCCAGCATTTT.

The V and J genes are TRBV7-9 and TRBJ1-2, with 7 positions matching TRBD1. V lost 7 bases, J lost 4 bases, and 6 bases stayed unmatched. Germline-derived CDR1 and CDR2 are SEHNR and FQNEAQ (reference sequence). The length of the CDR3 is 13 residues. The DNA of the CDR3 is TGTGCCAGCATGAGACAGGGCGGCTATGGCTACACCTTC. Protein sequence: CASMRQGGYGYTF. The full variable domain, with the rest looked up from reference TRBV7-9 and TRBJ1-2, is DTGVSQNPRHKITKRGQNVTFRCDPISEHNRLYWYRQTLGQGPEFLTYFQNEAQLEKSRLLSDRFSAERPKGSFSTLEIQRTEQGDSAMYLCASMRQGGYGYTFGSGTRLTVV.

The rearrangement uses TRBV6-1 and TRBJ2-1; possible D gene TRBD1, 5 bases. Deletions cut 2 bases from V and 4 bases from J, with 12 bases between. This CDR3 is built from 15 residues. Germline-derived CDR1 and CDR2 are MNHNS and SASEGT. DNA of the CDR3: TGTGCCAGCAGTGAAATGAAAACAGGATACAATGAGCAGTTCTTC. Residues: CASSEMKTGYNEQFF.

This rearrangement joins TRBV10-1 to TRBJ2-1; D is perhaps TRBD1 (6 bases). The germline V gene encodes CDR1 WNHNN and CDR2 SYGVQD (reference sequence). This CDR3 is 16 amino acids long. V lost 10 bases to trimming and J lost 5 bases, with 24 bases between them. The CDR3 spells CATRRDPGTTHNEQFF. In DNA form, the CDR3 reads TGCGCCACTCGCAGAGATCCCGGGACAACCCACAATGAGCAGTTCTTC.

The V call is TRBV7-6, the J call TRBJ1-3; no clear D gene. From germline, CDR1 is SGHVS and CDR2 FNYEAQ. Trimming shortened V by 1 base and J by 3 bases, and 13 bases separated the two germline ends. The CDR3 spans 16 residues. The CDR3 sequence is CASSLGRMRNGNTIYF. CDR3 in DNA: TGTGCCAGCAGCTTAGGTCGAATGAGGAATGGAAACACCATATATTTT.

The CDR3, as DNA: TGTGCCAGCAGTGATAAGCGGCCCACAGATACGCAGTATTTT. Translating it yields CASSDKRPTDTQYF. The chain has TRBV2 and TRBJ2-3, with D perhaps matching TRBD2 (5 bases). Trimming removed 3 bases from V and 2 bases from J, with 9 bases in between. CDR3 length: 14 residues. Looked up from germline, CDR1 is SNHLY and CDR2 is FYNNEI. The variable domain in full, with the rest retrieved from reference TRBV2 and TRBJ2-3, is EPEVTQTPSHQVTQMGQEVILRCVPISNHLYFYWYRQILGQKVEFLVSFYNNEISEKSEIFDDQFSVERPDGSNFTLKIRSTKLEDSAMYFCASSDKRPTDTQYFGPGTRLTVL.

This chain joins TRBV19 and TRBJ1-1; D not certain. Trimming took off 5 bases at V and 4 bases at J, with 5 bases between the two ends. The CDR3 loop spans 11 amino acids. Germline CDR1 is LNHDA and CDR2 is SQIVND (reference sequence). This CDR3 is CASSWSTEAFF. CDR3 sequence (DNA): TGTGCCAGTAGTTGGAGCACTGAAGCTTTCTTT. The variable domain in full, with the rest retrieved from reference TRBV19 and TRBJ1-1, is DGGITQSPKYLFRKEGQNVTLSCEQNLNHDAMYWYRQDPGQGLRLIYYSQIVNDFQKGDIAEGYSVSREKKESFPLTVTSAQKNPTAFYLCASSWSTEAFFGQGTRLTVV.

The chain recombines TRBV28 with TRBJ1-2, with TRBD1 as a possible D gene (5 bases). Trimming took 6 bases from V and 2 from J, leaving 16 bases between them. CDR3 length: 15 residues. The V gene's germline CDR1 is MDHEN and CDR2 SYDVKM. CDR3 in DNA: TGTGCCAGCAGCAGGACACAACAAACAAACTATGGCTACACCTTC. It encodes CASSRTQQTNYGYTF.

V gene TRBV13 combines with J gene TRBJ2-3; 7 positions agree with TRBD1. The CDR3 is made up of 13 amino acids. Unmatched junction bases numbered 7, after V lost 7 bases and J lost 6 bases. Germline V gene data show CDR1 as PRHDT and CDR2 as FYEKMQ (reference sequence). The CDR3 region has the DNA TGTGCCAGCATTGACAGGGCGGAGGATACGCAGTATTTT. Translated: CASIDRAEDTQYF. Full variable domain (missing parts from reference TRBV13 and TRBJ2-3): AAGVIQSPRHLIKEKRETATLKCYPIPRHDTVYWYQQGPGQDPQFLISFYEKMQSDKGSIPDRFSAQQFSDYHSELNMSSLELGDSALYFCASIDRAEDTQYFGPGTRLTVL.

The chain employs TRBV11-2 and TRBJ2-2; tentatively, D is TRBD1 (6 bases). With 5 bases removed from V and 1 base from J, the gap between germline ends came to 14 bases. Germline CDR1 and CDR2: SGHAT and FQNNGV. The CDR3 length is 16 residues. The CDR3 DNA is TGTGCCAGCAGCCGATTTCGGGACATGAACACCGGGGAGCTGTTTTTT. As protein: CASSRFRDMNTGELFF.

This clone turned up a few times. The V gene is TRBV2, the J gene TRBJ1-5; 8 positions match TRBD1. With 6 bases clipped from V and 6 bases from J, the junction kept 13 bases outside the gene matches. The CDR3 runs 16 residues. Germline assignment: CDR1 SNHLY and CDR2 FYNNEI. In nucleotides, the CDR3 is TGTGCCAGCAGCCCTAAGGCAGGGGGCGCGGGTCAGCCCCAGCATTTT. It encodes CASSPKAGGAGQPQHF. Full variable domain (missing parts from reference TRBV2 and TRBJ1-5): EPEVTQTPSHQVTQMGQEVILRCVPISNHLYFYWYRQILGQKVEFLVSFYNNEISEKSEIFDDQFSVERPDGSNFTLKIRSTKLEDSAMYFCASSPKAGGAGQPQHFGDGTRLSIL.

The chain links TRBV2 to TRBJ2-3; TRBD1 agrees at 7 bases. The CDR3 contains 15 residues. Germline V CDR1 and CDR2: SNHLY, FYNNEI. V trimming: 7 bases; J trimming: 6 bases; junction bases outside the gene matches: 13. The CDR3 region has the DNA TGTGCCAGCACCAGAGGGGACAGATACCTGGATACGCAGTATTTT. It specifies CASTRGDRYLDTQYF.

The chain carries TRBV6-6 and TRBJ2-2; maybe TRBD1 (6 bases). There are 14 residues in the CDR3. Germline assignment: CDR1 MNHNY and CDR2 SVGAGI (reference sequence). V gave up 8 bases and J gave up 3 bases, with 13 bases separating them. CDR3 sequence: CASGRGLDTGELFF. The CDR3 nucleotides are TGTGCCAGCGGCAGGGGCTTGGACACCGGGGAGCTGTTTTTT.

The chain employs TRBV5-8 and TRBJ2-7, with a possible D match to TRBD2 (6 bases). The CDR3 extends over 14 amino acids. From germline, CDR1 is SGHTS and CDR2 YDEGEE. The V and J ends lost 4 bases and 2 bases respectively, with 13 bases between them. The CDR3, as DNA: TGTGCCAGCAGCCGATGGGGGGTCGCCTACGAGCAGTACTTC. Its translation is CASSRWGVAYEQYF.

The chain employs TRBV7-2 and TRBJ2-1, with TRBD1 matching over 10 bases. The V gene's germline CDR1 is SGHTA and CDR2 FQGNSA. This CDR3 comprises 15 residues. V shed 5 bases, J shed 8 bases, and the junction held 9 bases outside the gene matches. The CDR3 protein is CASSPRDRGLDEQFF. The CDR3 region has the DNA TGTGCCAGCAGCCCAAGGGACAGGGGTTTGGATGAGCAGTTCTTC.

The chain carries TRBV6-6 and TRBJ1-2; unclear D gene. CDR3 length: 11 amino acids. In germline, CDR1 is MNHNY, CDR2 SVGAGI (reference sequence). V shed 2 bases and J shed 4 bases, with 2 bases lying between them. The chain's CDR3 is CASSYLYGYTF. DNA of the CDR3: TGTGCCAGCAGTTACCTCTATGGCTACACCTTC.

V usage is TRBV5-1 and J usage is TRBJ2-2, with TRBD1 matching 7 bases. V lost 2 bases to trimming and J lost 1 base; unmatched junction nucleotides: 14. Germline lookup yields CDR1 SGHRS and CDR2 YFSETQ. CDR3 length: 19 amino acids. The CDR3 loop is CASSFPARGQVRNTGELFF. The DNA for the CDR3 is TGCGCCAGCAGCTTCCCCGCTCGAGGACAGGTCCGGAACACCGGGGAGCTGTTTTTT.

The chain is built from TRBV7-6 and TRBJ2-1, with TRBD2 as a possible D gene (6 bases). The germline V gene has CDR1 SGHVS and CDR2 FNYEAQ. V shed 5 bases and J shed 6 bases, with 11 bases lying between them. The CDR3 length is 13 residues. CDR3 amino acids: CASSPAGFNEQFF. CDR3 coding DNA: TGTGCCAGCAGCCCTGCGGGGTTCAATGAGCAGTTCTTC.

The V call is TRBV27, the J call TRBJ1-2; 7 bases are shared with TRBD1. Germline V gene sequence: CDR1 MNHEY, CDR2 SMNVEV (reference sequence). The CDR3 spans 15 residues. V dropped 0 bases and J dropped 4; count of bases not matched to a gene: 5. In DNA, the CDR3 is TGTGCCAGCAGTTTATCAGGGACAGCCTTCTATGGCTACACCTTC. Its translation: CASSLSGTAFYGYTF.

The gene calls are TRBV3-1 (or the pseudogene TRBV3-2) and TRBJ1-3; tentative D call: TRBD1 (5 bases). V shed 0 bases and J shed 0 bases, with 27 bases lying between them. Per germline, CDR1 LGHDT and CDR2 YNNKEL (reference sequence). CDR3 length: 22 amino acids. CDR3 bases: TGTGCCAGCAGCCAAGATCGAGAGACAGCGACCACCATTAAATACTCTGGAAACACCATATATTTT. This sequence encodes CASSQDRETATTIKYSGNTIYF.

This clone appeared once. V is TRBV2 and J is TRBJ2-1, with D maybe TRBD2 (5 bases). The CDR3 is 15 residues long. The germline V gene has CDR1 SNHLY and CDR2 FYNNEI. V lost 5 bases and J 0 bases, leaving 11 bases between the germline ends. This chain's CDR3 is CASSLPGSSYNEQFF. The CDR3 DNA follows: TGTGCCAGCAGTCTCCCTGGGAGCTCCTACAATGAGCAGTTCTTC.

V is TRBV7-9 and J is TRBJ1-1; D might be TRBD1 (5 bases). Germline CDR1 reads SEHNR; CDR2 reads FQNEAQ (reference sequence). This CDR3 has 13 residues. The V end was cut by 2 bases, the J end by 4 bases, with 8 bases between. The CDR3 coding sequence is TGTGCCAGCAGCTTAAGGGGTGGCACTGAAGCTTTCTTT. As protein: CASSLRGGTEAFF.

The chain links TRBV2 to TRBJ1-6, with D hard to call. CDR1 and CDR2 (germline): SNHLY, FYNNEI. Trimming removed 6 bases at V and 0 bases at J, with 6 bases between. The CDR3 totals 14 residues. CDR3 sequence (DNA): TGTGCCAGCAGACAGAGCTCCTATAATTCACCCCTCCACTTT. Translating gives CASRQSSYNSPLHF.

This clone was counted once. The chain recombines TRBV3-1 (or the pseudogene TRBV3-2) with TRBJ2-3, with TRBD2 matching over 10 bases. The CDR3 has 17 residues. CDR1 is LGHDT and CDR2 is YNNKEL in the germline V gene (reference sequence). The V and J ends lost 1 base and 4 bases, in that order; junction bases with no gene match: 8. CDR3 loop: CASSQGRLAGAADTQYF. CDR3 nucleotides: TGTGCCAGCAGCCAAGGAAGGCTAGCGGGGGCAGCAGATACGCAGTATTTT.